This T cell receptor (beta chain) was observed in a study of memory CD4+ T cells and cytomegalovirus serostatus. Assay used: immunoSEQ multiplex PCR; TCRdb lists only in-frame clones, some missing. The data contain under 80,000 clones, roughly 80% of them singletons. The sort gate was single viable CD3+CD4+CD8-CD45RO+ cells for memory CD4+ T cells. The CDR3 is 14 amino acids. Germline CDR1 and CDR2: MNHEY and SMNVEV (reference sequence). V lost 5 bases and J 0 bases, leaving 9 bases between the germline ends. Sequenced input: memory CD4+ T cells from blood. The gene calls are TRBV27 and TRBJ2-3; possible D gene TRBD1, 6 bases. This receptor was identified in an adult in good health and CMV-seronegative. The chain's CDR3 is CASSQQGSTDTQYF. The CDR3 DNA sequence: TGTGCCAGCAGTCAACAGGGAAGCACAGATACGCAGTATTTT.